These 28 T cell receptor beta chains were all obtained from the same sample, sequenced in a study of blood T cell repertoires in COVID-19. The data were produced by immunoSEQ multiplex PCR, yet TCRdb's version contains in-frame clones alone and is incomplete. This table holds approximately 320,000 clones, about 82% found once. Sequences were obtained from peripheral blood. Source of these receptors: a human donor in a cohort sampled during active COVID-19.

V and J are TRBV7-3 and TRBJ2-7, with TRBD2 identical over 12 bases. The length of the CDR3 is 14 residues. Germline V gene sequence: CDR1 SGHTA, CDR2 FQGTGA. V lost 4 bases and J lost 7; bases outside the gene matches: 5. Here the CDR3 reads CASSSLAGGKEQYF. The CDR3 nucleotides read TGTGCCAGCAGCTCACTAGCGGGGGGCAAAGAGCAGTACTTC.

This clone was detected only once. The V and J genes are TRBV27 and TRBJ1-5, with a possible D match to TRBD1 (6 bases). This CDR3 contains 15 residues. Trimming removed 6 bases from V and 4 bases from J, with 16 bases in between. Germline lookup yields CDR1 MNHEY and CDR2 SMNVEV (reference sequence). DNA of the CDR3: TGTGCCAGCAGAGTACGGACAGTGACTAATCAGCCCCAGCATTTT. This codes for CASRVRTVTNQPQHF.

This clone was recorded only once. The chain couples TRBV6-5 to TRBJ1-5, with D uncertain. The CDR3 is made up of 12 amino acids. Germline CDR1 and CDR2: MNHEY and SVGAGI. Trimming cost V 10 bases and J 3 bases, with 10 bases left between them. DNA for the CDR3: TGTGCCACCCGGCGGGACAATCAGCCCCAGCATTTT. The encoded protein is CATRRDNQPQHF.

This chain uses TRBV9 with TRBJ1-4; no firm D call. Germline values: CDR1 SGDLS, CDR2 YYNGEE. Trimming removed 2 bases from V and 3 bases from J, with 5 bases in between. CDR3 length equals 13 residues. The CDR3 nucleotides read TGTGCCAGCAGCGTTCATGCTAATGAAAAACTGTTTTTT. This encodes CASSVHANEKLFF.

The chain recombines TRBV5-1 with TRBJ2-7, with D maybe TRBD1 (5 bases). Germline-derived CDR1 and CDR2 are SGHRS and YFSETQ. V lost 0 bases and J 0 bases, leaving 7 bases between the germline ends. The CDR3 extends over 14 amino acids. CDR3 sequence: CASSLGTSSYEQYF. Here the CDR3 DNA reads TGCGCCAGCAGCTTGGGGACAAGCTCCTACGAGCAGTACTTC.

This rearrangement joins TRBV25-1 to TRBJ1-4; 10 positions agree with TRBD1. V dropped 8 bases and J dropped 8; count of bases not matched to a gene: 8. Germline-derived CDR1 and CDR2 are MGHDK and SYGVNS. This CDR3 spans 14 amino acids. The CDR3 protein is CASLSWDRGEKLFF. Written as DNA, the CDR3 is TGTGCCAGCCTGTCCTGGGACAGGGGAGAAAAACTGTTTTTT.

On this clone itself: The sample contains more than one DNA sequence encoding this CDR3. V usage is TRBV5-1 and J usage is TRBJ1-1; a weak D match, TRBD1 (6 bases). Deletions cut 0 bases from V and 3 bases from J, with 6 bases between. The CDR3 length is 13 residues. Germline CDR1 is SGHRS and CDR2 is YFSETQ. The CDR3 protein is CASSLAGDTEAFF. CDR3 nucleotide sequence: TGCGCCAGCAGCTTGGCAGGGGACACTGAAGCTTTCTTT.

In DNA form, the CDR3 reads TGTGCCAGCAGTGTCTCAGGGGGCCTTGGCTACACCTTC. Translating gives CASSVSGGLGYTF. This sequence joins TRBV2 and TRBJ1-2; the match to TRBD1 covers 8 bases. This CDR3 region has 13 residues. Germline assignment: CDR1 SNHLY and CDR2 FYNNEI. The V segment lost 4 bases and the J segment 7 bases; nucleotides outside the gene matches: 5. Full variable domain (outside the CDR3, taken from reference TRBV2 and TRBJ1-2): EPEVTQTPSHQVTQMGQEVILRCVPISNHLYFYWYRQILGQKVEFLVSFYNNEISEKSEIFDDQFSVERPDGSNFTLKIRSTKLEDSAMYFCASSVSGGLGYTFGSGTRLTVV.

This clone was recorded a few times. This chain uses TRBV12-1 with TRBJ2-7; TRBD1 is taken as the D call from the table, unchecked against the DNA. TRBV12-1 is a pseudogene locus. This CDR3 comprises 15 residues. The CDR3 sequence: CASSFEGQGSYEQYF. CDR3 sequence (DNA): TGTGCCAGCAGCTTCGAAGGACAGGGGTCCTACGAGCAGTACTTC.

The CDR3 spells CASSPVAGGAIEQFF. CDR3 bases: TGTGCCAGCTCACCCGTAGCCGGGGGGGCAATCGAGCAGTTCTTC. This chain links TRBV18 with TRBJ2-1; 8 bases map to TRBD2. The CDR3 sequence is 15 residues long. The trim removed 3 bases at V and 10 bases at J, leaving 11 bases unmatched. The germline CDR1 and CDR2 sequences are KGHSH and LQKENI.

The V and J genes are TRBV5-6 and TRBJ1-3, with D tentatively TRBD1 (6 bases). V shed 2 bases and J shed 2 bases, with 11 bases lying between them. CDR3 length equals 15 residues. CDR1 is SGHDT and CDR2 is YYEEEE in the germline V gene. Here the CDR3 reads CASSFRGFAGNTIYF. The CDR3 nucleotides are TGTGCCAGCAGCTTCAGGGGATTTGCTGGAAACACCATATATTTT.

The chain carries TRBV7-9 and TRBJ1-1; TRBD1 is a possible D gene (6 bases). Germline V gene lookup returns CDR1 SEHNR and CDR2 FQNEAQ (reference sequence). The CDR3 totals 14 residues. Trimming took off 5 bases at V and 1 base at J, with 11 bases between the two ends. The CDR3 is CASSRTAQNTEAFF. The CDR3 nucleotides read TGTGCCAGCAGCCGGACAGCCCAGAACACTGAAGCTTTCTTT.

J is TRBJ1-3 and V is TRBV11-2; D not resolved. Germline assignment: CDR1 SGHAT and CDR2 FQNNGV. CDR3 length: 13 amino acids. Deletions cut 5 bases from V and 7 bases from J, with 12 bases between. CDR3 residues: CASSPGSLNTIYF. The CDR3 coding sequence is TGTGCCAGCAGCCCAGGATCATTGAACACCATATATTTT. Full variable domain (outside the CDR3, taken from reference TRBV11-2 and TRBJ1-3): EAGVAQSPRYKIIEKRQSVAFWCNPISGHATLYWYQQILGQGPKLLIQFQNNGVVDDSQLPKDRFSAERLKGVDSTLKIQPAKLEDSAVYLCASSPGSLNTIYFGEGSWLTVV.

The chain links TRBV18 to TRBJ1-1, with TRBD1 as a possible D gene (5 bases). The ends were cut back, 8 bases at V and 3 bases at J, with 13 bases in the middle. Looked up from germline, CDR1 is KGHSH and CDR2 is LQKENI. The CDR3 consists of 13 residues. The CDR3 loop reads CASARGGDTEAFF. For the CDR3, the DNA is TGTGCCAGCGCACGCGGAGGGGACACTGAAGCTTTCTTT. The full variable domain, rest sourced from reference TRBV18 and TRBJ1-1, is NAGVMQNPRHLVRRRGQEARLRCSPMKGHSHVYWYRQLPEEGLKFMVYLQKENIIDESGMPKERFSAEFPKEGPSILRIQQVVRGDSAAYFCASARGGDTEAFFGQGTRLTVV.

The chain's CDR3 is CASSWGQGENQPQHF. The CDR3 nucleotides read TGTGCCAGCAGCTGGGGACAGGGGGAAAATCAGCCCCAGCATTTT. The chain couples TRBV3-1 (or the pseudogene TRBV3-2) to TRBJ1-5, with 11 bases identical to TRBD1. V lost 5 bases to trimming and J lost 4 bases; unmatched junction nucleotides: 4. The CDR3 consists of 15 residues. Germline-derived CDR1 and CDR2 are LGHDT and YNNKEL (reference sequence).

The chain combines TRBV10-3 with TRBJ2-3; tentative D call: TRBD1 (5 bases). The CDR3 is 14 amino acids. Trimming pared 6 bases from V and 2 bases from J, leaving 12 bases between. CDR1 ENHRY and CDR2 SYGVKD come from the germline V gene. The CDR3 DNA follows: TGTGCCATCAGCAGACAGTCTTACACAGATACGCAGTATTTT. Translation gives CAISRQSYTDTQYF.

This clone has a count of ten or more. The chain recombines TRBV6-5 with TRBJ2-5, with 8 nucleotides matching TRBD2. CDR1 is MNHEY and CDR2 is SVGAGI in the germline V gene. The CDR3 spans 14 residues. Germline trimming cut 7 bases from V and 2 bases from J; bases unmatched to any gene: 6. CDR3 region: CASTGTRFQETQYF. CDR3 DNA sequence: TGTGCCAGCACCGGGACTAGATTTCAAGAGACCCAGTACTTC.

The chain recombines TRBV21-1 with TRBJ2-5; the table's D call of TRBD2 was not tested on the DNA. TRBV21-1 is tagged as a pseudogene. The CDR3 extends over 17 amino acids. In nucleotides, the CDR3 is TGTGCCAGCAACCAAAACGGGAGACGAGCTTTACAAGAGACCCAGTACTTC. Its protein is CASNQNGRRALQETQYF.

This clone turned up a few times. The chain joins TRBV10-1 to TRBJ2-7, with a possible D match to TRBD1 (5 bases). The CDR3 runs 15 residues. V was pared by 3 bases and J by 0 bases, with 12 bases between. Germline CDR1 is WNHNN and CDR2 is SYGVQD (reference sequence). CDR3 nucleotides: TGCGCCAGCAGTGATGGGCCGGACACCTCCTACGAGCAGTACTTC. Amino acid sequence: CASSDGPDTSYEQYF.

This clone was detected only once. The genes are TRBV4-2 and TRBJ2-3, with 16 bases matching TRBD2. This CDR3 region has 19 residues. Germline CDR1 LGHNA, CDR2 YNFKEQ. The V and J ends lost 2 bases and 4 bases, in that order; junction bases with no gene match: 9. CDR3 residues: CASSQLGTSGGAGSDTQYF. CDR3 sequence (DNA): TGTGCCAGCAGCCAATTAGGGACTAGCGGGGGGGCCGGGTCAGATACGCAGTATTTT.

The J gene is TRBJ1-2, the V gene TRBV5-6, with TRBD1 matching over 8 bases. The CDR3 totals 14 residues. The germline CDR1 and CDR2 sequences are SGHDT and YYEEEE. J gave up 0 bases and V 6 bases, and 4 bases lay outside the gene matches. CDR3 in DNA: TGTGCCAGCACCCCGGGACAGGCTAACTATGGCTACACCTTC. Translation gives CASTPGQANYGYTF.

The chain employs TRBV19 and TRBJ1-5; unclear D gene. The V end lost 3 bases, the J end lost 5 bases, and 8 bases lay between the germline ends. Germline V CDR1 and CDR2: LNHDA, SQIVND (reference sequence). This CDR3 is built from 13 residues. CDR3 protein: CASSMAFHQPQHF. DNA of the CDR3: TGTGCCAGTAGTATGGCTTTCCATCAGCCCCAGCATTTT.

The sample holds many counts of this clone. The V call is TRBV15, the J call TRBJ2-5; D might be TRBD2 (7 bases). Looked up from germline, CDR1 is LNHNV and CDR2 is YYDKDF (reference sequence). The length of the CDR3 is 14 residues. The V end was cut by 5 bases, the J end by 5 bases, with 15 bases between. CDR3 loop: CATSLRGGAETQYF. CDR3 in DNA: TGTGCCACCAGCCTGAGGGGGGGCGCGGAGACCCAGTACTTC. Together with reference TRBV15 and TRBJ2-5, the CDR3 gives the full variable domain: DAMVIQNPRYQVTQFGKPVTLSCSQTLNHNVMYWYQQKSSQAPKLLFHYYDKDFNNEADTPDNFQSRRPNTSFCFLDIRSPGLGDTAMYLCATSLRGGAETQYFGPGTRLLVL.

The gene calls are TRBV30 and TRBJ2-2; weak D call: TRBD1 (5 bases). This CDR3 is 16 amino acids long. Trimming removed 0 bases from V and 4 bases from J, with 15 bases in between. The germline gives CDR1 GTSNPN, CDR2 SVGIG (reference sequence). The CDR3 region is CAWSVSSRAFTGELFF. CDR3 DNA: TGTGCCTGGAGTGTATCGTCCAGGGCCTTCACCGGGGAGCTGTTTTTT. Drawing the rest from reference TRBV30 and TRBJ2-2, the complete variable domain is SQTIHQWPATLVQPVGSPLSLECTVEGTSNPNLYWYRQAAGRGLQLLFYSVGIGQISSEVPQNLSASRPQDRQFILSSKKLLLSDSGFYLCAWSVSSRAFTGELFFGEGSRLTVL.

V gene TRBV25-1 combines with J gene TRBJ2-1; 7 bases align to TRBD1. This CDR3 is 13 amino acids long. CDR1 is MGHDK, CDR2 SYGVNS, per germline. Losses at the gene ends were 10 bases for V and 4 bases for J; bases not matched to a gene: 7. The CDR3 DNA follows: TGTGCCACCTCGGGACAGTCTTACAATGAGCAGTTCTTC. Translated, it gives CATSGQSYNEQFF.

V gene TRBV27 combines with J gene TRBJ1-1; 8 positions match TRBD1. The CDR3 covers 16 residues. From germline, CDR1 is MNHEY and CDR2 SMNVEV (reference sequence). Trimming cost V 2 bases and J 0 bases; bases outside gene matches: 5. As DNA, the CDR3 is TGTGCCAGCAGTTTAAAGCAGGGGGCGATGAACACTGAAGCTTTCTTT. Translating gives CASSLKQGAMNTEAFF.

J is TRBJ2-3 and V is TRBV10-3; possible D gene TRBD1, 6 bases. The CDR3 spans 12 residues. V lost 3 bases and J 5 bases, leaving 6 bases between the germline ends. Germline V CDR1 and CDR2: ENHRY, SYGVKD. The CDR3 sequence is CAISEGGDTQYF. CDR3 bases: TGTGCCATCAGTGAAGGGGGAGATACGCAGTATTTT.

This clone has just one count. The V gene is TRBV28, the J gene TRBJ1-4; no reliable D call. Trimming took 7 bases from V and 8 from J, leaving 11 bases between them. The CDR3 totals 12 residues. Germline CDR1 reads MDHEN; CDR2 reads SYDVKM. DNA for the CDR3: TGTGCCAGCACCCCGGGGAAAGAAAAACTGTTTTTT. It translates to CASTPGKEKLFF.